This record looks at one TCR beta chain sequence and its context. Its antigen is unidentified. The CDR3 is 14 amino acids. Germline CDR1 reads SGHNT; CDR2 reads YYREEE (reference sequence). V lost 4 bases and J lost 4, with 13 bases in between. Clones were sequenced by immunoSEQ multiplex PCR, and TCRdb holds only the in-frame ones, with some missing. The profile shows over a million clones, about 76% of them singletons. The data derive from a study of shared clonotypes between healthy human individuals. Study conclusions and caveats: Researchers sampled blood only, noting tissue repertoires likely differ. When naive CD4 clonotypes were compared across a handful of donors, around 5% were shared.

The sample taken for sequencing was memory CD4+ T cells sorted from blood. Subset given: CD45RA-negative fraction. This clonotype was obtained from a man aged 18 to 30 in good health. This chain links TRBV5-4 with TRBJ2-3, with D tentatively TRBD1 (6 bases). CDR3 sequence reads: CASSETGTADTQYF. Here the CDR3 DNA reads TGTGCCAGCAGCGAAACAGGGACGGCAGATACGCAGTATTTT.